This entry is about one T cell receptor beta chain. Its antigen is still unknown. This specimen comes from a study of cytomegalovirus exposure and HLA in healthy donors. Overall study findings and caveats: CMV antigen specificity of a few CMV-associated chains was confirmed in vitro. The investigators catalogued 150 to 200 TCR beta chains as cytomegalovirus-associated.

TCRdb keeps only in-frame clones here, not all; method: immunoSEQ multiplex PCR. The sample contains 160,000 or so clones, 84% of which appear only once. The germline gives CDR1 MNHNY, CDR2 SVGAGI (reference sequence). The CDR3 totals 11 residues. Trimming took off 10 bases at V and 3 bases at J, with 10 bases between the two ends. Specimen: PBMCs. The chain links TRBV6-6 to TRBJ2-7, with D perhaps matching TRBD1 (5 bases). The source is a man aged 25-40 years in good health and CMV-seropositive. CDR3 sequence (DNA): TGTGCCACCCAGGGAAACTACGAGCAGTACTTC. Translated, it gives CATQGNYEQYF.